This TCR beta chain was sequenced in a study of T cell responses to AZD1222 COVID-19 vaccine. Turning to the study itself: Samples with a second dose at about 4 or about 12 weeks were pooled together.

Study results and caveats: Spike-specific TCRs gained breadth and depth after people received two AZD1222 doses.

CDR1 is SGHAT, CDR2 FQNNGV, per germline. V lost 1 base and J lost 4, with 26 bases in between. The CDR3 totals 19 residues. TCRdb's table, derived via immunoSEQ multiplex PCR, lists solely in-frame clones and lacks some. The table lists about 130,000 clones, about 90% of them singletons, with over 9.5% in the top ten. Comments on this clone: Its antigen is still unknown.

The sequence came from an adult in good health. This sample comprised peripheral blood, obtained on day 0 of AZD1222 vaccination. The chain joins TRBV11-2 to TRBJ2-7; possible D gene TRBD1, 9 bases. The CDR3 region is CASSLGIRAGADRGYEQYF. The CDR3 DNA reads as TGTGCCAGCAGCTTAGGAATTCGAGCGGGGGCCGACAGGGGGTACGAGCAGTACTTC.